Shown below are 24 T cell receptor beta chains from a single sample sequenced in a study of blood T cell repertoires in COVID-19. Libraries were prepared by immunoSEQ multiplex PCR; TCRdb keeps only in-frame clonotypes and omits some of them. The data hold 350,000 to 450,000 clones, with roughly 84% observed a single time. Sequences were obtained from PBMCs or T cells enriched from blood (not recorded which). These receptors all come from a woman aged 18-29 years who had been exposed to COVID-19.

This chain links TRBV18 with TRBJ2-7, with TRBD1 identical over 7 bases. CDR3 length: 14 amino acids. V dropped 6 bases and J dropped 2; count of bases not matched to a gene: 7. The V gene's germline CDR1 is KGHSH and CDR2 LQKENI. DNA of the CDR3: TGTGCCAGCTCTGAGACAGGGACAGCCTACGAGCAGTACTTC. Its protein is CASSETGTAYEQYF.

This chain uses TRBV28 with TRBJ1-5; 8 positions match TRBD1. From germline, CDR1 is MDHEN and CDR2 SYDVKM. The V gene end was trimmed by 4 bases and the J gene end by 1 base; junction bases not matched to a gene: 6. The CDR3 sequence is 16 residues long. The CDR3 coding sequence is TGTGCCAGCAGTTCGAGCCCAGGGGGCAGCAATCAGCCCCAGCATTTT. Protein: CASSSSPGGSNQPQHF.

This clone is a singleton in its sample. The rearrangement uses TRBV6-1 and TRBJ2-3; a possible D gene is TRBD1 (6 bases). Germline CDR1 MNHNS, CDR2 SASEGT. Deletions cut 1 base from V and 1 base from J, with 12 bases between. CDR3 size: 16 residues. The CDR3 region is CASSEGFRGGTDTQYF. CDR3 sequence (DNA): TGTGCCAGCAGTGAAGGGTTCAGGGGAGGCACAGATACGCAGTATTTT.

This chain uses TRBV1 with TRBJ2-7; TRBD2, the table's D call, lacks a check against the DNA. TRBV1 is a pseudogene locus. The CDR3 sequence is 18 residues long. The CDR3 coding sequence is TGCACCAGCAGCCAAGAACCAATGACTAGCGGGTGCGTCTACGAGCAGTACTTC. This sequence encodes CTSSQEPMTSGCVYEQYF.

This chain uses TRBV6-5 with TRBJ2-7; 8 bases are a match to TRBD1. With V trimmed by 6 bases and J by 6 bases, 7 bases remained unmatched. The CDR3 extends over 13 amino acids. The germline CDR1 and CDR2 sequences are MNHEY and SVGAGI. CDR3 residues: CASSADRVGEQYF. DNA of the CDR3: TGTGCCAGCAGCGCGGACAGGGTAGGCGAGCAGTACTTC.

The genes are TRBV5-1 and TRBJ2-2, with D perhaps TRBD1 (6 bases). The V end lost 4 bases, the J end lost 1 base, and 8 bases lay between the germline ends. The V gene's germline CDR1 is SGHRS and CDR2 YFSETQ. The length of the CDR3 is 14 residues. CDR3: CASSKGQNTGELFF. Written as DNA, the CDR3 is TGCGCCAGCAGCAAGGGACAGAACACCGGGGAGCTGTTTTTT. Supplemented by reference TRBV5-1 and TRBJ2-2, the full variable domain reads KAGVTQTPRYLIKTRGQQVTLSCSPISGHRSVSWYQQTPGQGLQFLFEYFSETQRNKGNFPGRFSGRQFSNSRSEMNVSTLELGDSALYLCASSKGQNTGELFFGEGSRLTVL.

This clone was counted once. This chain links TRBV5-5 with TRBJ2-1; no definite D call. V was cut by 0 bases and J by 6 bases, with 7 bases left in between. From germline, CDR1 is SGHKS and CDR2 YYEKEE (reference sequence). The CDR3 totals 13 residues. CDR3 coding DNA: TGTGCCAGCAGCTTGGTCTTTTCCAATGAGCAGTTCTTC. It translates to CASSLVFSNEQFF.

The V call is TRBV5-8, the J call TRBJ2-7; D perhaps matches TRBD1 (6 bases). V was cut by 3 bases and J by 4 bases, with 23 bases left in between. This CDR3 spans 17 amino acids. The germline CDR1 and CDR2 sequences are SGHTS and YDEGEE. The CDR3 loop reads CASSSSTSGALIYEQYF. The DNA of the CDR3 is TGTGCCAGCAGCTCCTCTACATCAGGGGCCCTCATTTACGAGCAGTACTTC. Full variable domain (remainder filled in from reference TRBV5-8 and TRBJ2-7): EAGVTQSPTHLIKTRGQQATLRCSPISGHTSVYWYQQALGLGLQFLLWYDEGEERNRGNFPPRFSGRQFPNYSSELNVNALELEDSALYLCASSSSTSGALIYEQYFGPGTRLTVT.

Only a few counts were recorded for this clone. The CDR3 spells CASSETGKVTEAFF. Here the CDR3 DNA reads TGTGCCAGCAGCGAGACAGGGAAAGTCACTGAAGCTTTCTTT. This sequence joins TRBV4-2 and TRBJ1-1, with TRBD1 matching over 7 bases. V gave up 5 bases and J gave up 4 bases; unmatched junction bases: 7. The germline V gene has CDR1 LGHNA and CDR2 YNFKEQ. This CDR3 has 14 residues.

The V gene is TRBV28, the J gene TRBJ2-7; weak D call: TRBD1 (5 bases). Germline V gives CDR1 MDHEN, CDR2 SYDVKM. This CDR3 comprises 16 residues. The V end lost 3 bases, the J end lost 0 bases, and 15 bases lay between the germline ends. In DNA form, the CDR3 reads TGTGCCAGCAGTTTGTGGTTTGGGGCTTCCTCCTACGAGCAGTACTTC. Its protein product is CASSLWFGASSYEQYF. The full variable domain, rest sourced from reference TRBV28 and TRBJ2-7, is DVKVTQSSRYLVKRTGEKVFLECVQDMDHENMFWYRQDPGLGLRLIYFSYDVKMKEKGDIPEGYSVSREKKERFSLILESASTNQTSMYLCASSLWFGASSYEQYFGPGTRLTVT.

CDR3 sequence: CASSPSSGATDTQYF. In DNA form, the CDR3 reads TGTGCCAGCTCACCAAGTTCAGGGGCGACAGATACGCAGTATTTT. J is TRBJ2-3 and V is TRBV18; the D gene is possibly TRBD1 (6 bases). The CDR3 extends over 15 amino acids. Trimming removed 2 bases at V and 3 bases at J, with 12 bases between. CDR1 KGHSH and CDR2 LQKENI come from the germline V gene.

This chain's CDR3 is CASSFRGISGNTIYF. The CDR3 DNA is TGTGCCAGCAGCTTTAGGGGGATCTCTGGAAACACCATATATTTT. V gene TRBV7-8 combines with J gene TRBJ1-3; TRBD1 is a possible D gene (6 bases). This CDR3 has 15 residues. Looked up from germline, CDR1 is SGHVS and CDR2 is FQNEAQ. With 3 bases removed from V and 0 bases from J, the gap between germline ends came to 9 bases.

The table lists this clone with a count of one. The chain combines TRBV5-5 with TRBJ2-7; D call uncertain. V was cut by 0 bases and J by 0 bases, with 7 bases left in between. Germline CDR1 is SGHKS and CDR2 is YYEKEE (reference sequence). The CDR3 has 14 amino acids. As DNA, the CDR3 is TGTGCCAGCAGCTTGGTCCTCCCCTCCTACGAGCAGTACTTC. The encoded protein is CASSLVLPSYEQYF.

The V and J genes are TRBV10-2 and TRBJ2-7, with 9 nucleotides matching TRBD1. Germline trimming cut 4 bases from V and 1 base from J; bases unmatched to any gene: 8. Germline V gene lookup returns CDR1 WSHSY and CDR2 SAAADI. The CDR3 covers 16 residues. This CDR3 is CASSVAGQGSSYEQYF. The DNA for the CDR3 is TGCGCCAGCAGTGTCGCCGGACAGGGGTCGTCCTACGAGCAGTACTTC.

This chain uses TRBV6-6 with TRBJ2-7; possible D gene TRBD2, 5 bases. The germline CDR1 and CDR2 sequences are MNHNY and SVGAGI (reference sequence). The V gene lost 5 bases and the J gene lost 2 bases, with 19 bases spanning the gap. The CDR3 extends over 16 amino acids. The CDR3 loop reads CASSRSAASGPYEQYF. The CDR3 nucleotides read TGTGCCAGCAGTCGATCCGCGGCAAGCGGTCCCTACGAGCAGTACTTC.

This chain joins TRBV28 and TRBJ2-3; 13 bases fit TRBD2. The CDR3 runs 19 residues. V was pared by 3 bases and J by 2 bases, with 11 bases of the junction left unmatched. The germline gives CDR1 MDHEN, CDR2 SYDVKM. CDR3 DNA: TGTGCCAGCAGTTTCCCCCCGACTAGCGGGGGGACACACACAGATACGCAGTATTTT. Its translation: CASSFPPTSGGTHTDTQYF. The full variable domain, completed using reference TRBV28 and TRBJ2-3, is DVKVTQSSRYLVKRTGEKVFLECVQDMDHENMFWYRQDPGLGLRLIYFSYDVKMKEKGDIPEGYSVSREKKERFSLILESASTNQTSMYLCASSFPPTSGGTHTDTQYFGPGTRLTVL.

The J gene is TRBJ2-7, the V gene TRBV15, with D possibly being TRBD1 (5 bases). The V end lost 1 base, the J end lost 2 bases, and 9 bases lay between the germline ends. Germline assignment: CDR1 LNHNV and CDR2 YYDKDF (reference sequence). CDR3 length: 14 amino acids. Written as DNA, the CDR3 is TGTGCCACCAGCAGAGGGGGCGCACCCTACGAGCAGTACTTC. Translation: CATSRGGAPYEQYF.

The V and J genes are TRBV28 and TRBJ1-1, with D possibly being TRBD1 (6 bases). This CDR3 is 15 amino acids long. The germline CDR1 and CDR2 sequences are MDHEN and SYDVKM. Trimming removed 5 bases at V and 0 bases at J, with 13 bases between. As DNA, the CDR3 is TGTGCCAGCAGTCCCCGACAGGCGCTGAACACTGAAGCTTTCTTT. It codes for CASSPRQALNTEAFF.

The chain uses TRBV6-2 or TRBV6-3 and TRBJ2-2, with 9 bases matching TRBD1. The CDR3 is 16 residues long. CDR1 and CDR2 (germline): MNHEY, SVGEGT. The J segment lost 5 bases and the V segment lost 4 bases, leaving 8 bases of the junction unmatched. CDR3 bases: TGTGCCAGCAGTTCAAATACAGGGGGCTTAACCGGGGAGCTGTTTTTT. This encodes CASSSNTGGLTGELFF.

The V and J genes are TRBV19 and TRBJ1-1, with 7 bases fitting TRBD1. The V segment lost 3 bases and the J segment 2 bases; nucleotides outside the gene matches: 6. The length of the CDR3 is 15 residues. CDR1 is LNHDA and CDR2 is SQIVND in the germline V gene (reference sequence). In DNA, the CDR3 is TGTGCCAGTAGTATCTTGGGACAGACTAACACTGAAGCTTTCTTT. It translates to CASSILGQTNTEAFF.

V is TRBV4-1 and J is TRBJ1-1, with a possible D match to TRBD1 (5 bases). The V gene lost 3 bases and the J gene lost 0 bases, with 11 bases spanning the gap. CDR1 and CDR2 from the germline V gene are MGHRA and YSYEKL. CDR3 length: 15 amino acids. This CDR3 reads CASSHQGVVNTEAFF. The CDR3 DNA sequence: TGCGCCAGCAGCCATCAAGGGGTGGTGAACACTGAAGCTTTCTTT.

The chain combines TRBV21-1 with TRBJ2-7; the table's TRBD2 call for D was not verified on the DNA. TRBV21-1 corresponds to a pseudogene. This CDR3 region has 19 residues. CDR3 residues: CASYDRGPAGGPQPGEQYF. The CDR3 DNA reads as TGTGCCAGTTATGACAGGGGGCCAGCGGGAGGGCCACAGCCCGGCGAGCAGTACTTC.

The J gene is TRBJ1-1, the V gene TRBV30; D perhaps matches TRBD1 (5 bases). There are 14 residues in the CDR3. Trimming pared 0 bases from V and 5 bases from J, leaving 13 bases between. Germline assignment: CDR1 GTSNPN and CDR2 SVGIG (reference sequence). CDR3 protein: CAWSVLWGGTEAFF. The CDR3 coding sequence is TGTGCCTGGAGTGTACTATGGGGGGGGACTGAAGCTTTCTTT.

The J gene is TRBJ2-3, the V gene TRBV7-9, with 7 positions matching TRBD1. The CDR3 consists of 14 residues. Losses at the gene ends were 5 bases for V and 3 bases for J; bases not matched to a gene: 5. The germline V gene has CDR1 SEHNR and CDR2 FQNEAQ (reference sequence). The CDR3 DNA follows: TGTGCCAGCAGCGGAGACAGGGCAACAGATACGCAGTATTTT. This codes for CASSGDRATDTQYF. Supplemented by reference TRBV7-9 and TRBJ2-3, the full variable domain reads DTGVSQNPRHKITKRGQNVTFRCDPISEHNRLYWYRQTLGQGPEFLTYFQNEAQLEKSRLLSDRFSAERPKGSFSTLEIQRTEQGDSAMYLCASSGDRATDTQYFGPGTRLTVL.